This TCR beta chain was profiled in a study of T-cell memory formation after mild COVID-19. Background on the study: The TCR clusters were mostly specific to one donor.

The CDR3 runs to 16 residues. With 5 bases clipped from V and 5 bases from J, the junction kept 11 bases outside the gene matches. The germline V gene encodes CDR1 SGHVS and CDR2 FNYEAQ. Study-level results: A second wave expanding day 15 to 37 was CD4+-biased; contracting clones were balanced.

Barcoded TCR alpha and TCR beta cDNA libraries with UMIs came from 5'RACE using constant-segment primers. TCRdb ran MiXCR on the 5' RACE reads and lists one entry per CDR3 protein. The sample includes more than 75,000 distinct CDR3 sequences, 11% to 15% seen only once; the top ten take under 35%. There are many counts of this clonotype. What it recognizes is unknown. The clonotype was recovered from an adult woman who had mild COVID-19 (a few samples of this study predate the infection). Cell type and time point are not known. V gene TRBV7-6 combines with J gene TRBJ2-1; TRBD2 matches at 8 bases. The specimen was PBMCs or a T cell subset sorted from them (not recorded which). In nucleotides, the CDR3 is TGTGCCAGCAGCCCAGCGAGCGGGAGAACCCACAATGAGCAGTTCTTC. This codes for CASSPASGRTHNEQFF.